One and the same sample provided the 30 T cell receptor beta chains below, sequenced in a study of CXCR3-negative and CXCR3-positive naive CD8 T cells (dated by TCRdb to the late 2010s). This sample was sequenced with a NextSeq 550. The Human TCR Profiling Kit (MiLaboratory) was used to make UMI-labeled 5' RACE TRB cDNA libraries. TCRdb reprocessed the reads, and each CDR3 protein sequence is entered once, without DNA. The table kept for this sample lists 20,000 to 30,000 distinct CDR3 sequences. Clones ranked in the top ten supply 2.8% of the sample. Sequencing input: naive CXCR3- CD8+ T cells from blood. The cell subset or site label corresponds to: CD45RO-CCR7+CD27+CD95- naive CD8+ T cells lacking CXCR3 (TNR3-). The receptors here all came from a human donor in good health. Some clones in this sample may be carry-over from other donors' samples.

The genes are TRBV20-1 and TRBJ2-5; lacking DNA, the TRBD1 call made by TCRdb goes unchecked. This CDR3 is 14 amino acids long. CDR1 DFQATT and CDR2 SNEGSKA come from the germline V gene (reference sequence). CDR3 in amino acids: CSARDGGAQETQYF.

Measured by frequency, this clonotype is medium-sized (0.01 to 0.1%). Here the CDR3 reads CASSERGNEQFF. V usage is TRBV6-4 and J usage is TRBJ2-1; the D call from TCRdb, TRBD2, cannot be confirmed without DNA. CDR1 and CDR2 from the germline V gene are MRHNA and SNTAGT. The CDR3 covers 12 residues.

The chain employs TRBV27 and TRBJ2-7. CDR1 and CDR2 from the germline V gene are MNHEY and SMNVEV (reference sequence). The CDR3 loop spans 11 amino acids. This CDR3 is CASRGPYEQYF.

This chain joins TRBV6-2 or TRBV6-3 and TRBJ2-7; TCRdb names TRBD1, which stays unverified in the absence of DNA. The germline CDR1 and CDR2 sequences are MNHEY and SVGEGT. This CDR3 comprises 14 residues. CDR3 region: CASGSYEGAYEQYF.

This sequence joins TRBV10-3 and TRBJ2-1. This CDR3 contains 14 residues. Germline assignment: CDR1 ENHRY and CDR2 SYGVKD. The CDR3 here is CAISVADSYNEQFF.

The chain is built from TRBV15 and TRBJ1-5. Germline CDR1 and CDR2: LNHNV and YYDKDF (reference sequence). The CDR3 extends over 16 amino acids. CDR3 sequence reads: CATSGEEGTSNQPQHF.

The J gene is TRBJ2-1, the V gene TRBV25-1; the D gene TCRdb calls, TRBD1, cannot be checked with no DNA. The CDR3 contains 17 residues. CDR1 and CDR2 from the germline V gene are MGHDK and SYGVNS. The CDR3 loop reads CATRSRDRNLSYNEQFF.

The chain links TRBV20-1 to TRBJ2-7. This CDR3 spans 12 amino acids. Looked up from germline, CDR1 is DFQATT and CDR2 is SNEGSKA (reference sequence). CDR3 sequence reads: CSARGTAYEQYF.

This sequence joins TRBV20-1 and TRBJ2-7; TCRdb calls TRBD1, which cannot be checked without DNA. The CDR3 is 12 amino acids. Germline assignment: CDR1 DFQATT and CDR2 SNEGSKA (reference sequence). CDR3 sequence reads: CSASTGGYEQYF.

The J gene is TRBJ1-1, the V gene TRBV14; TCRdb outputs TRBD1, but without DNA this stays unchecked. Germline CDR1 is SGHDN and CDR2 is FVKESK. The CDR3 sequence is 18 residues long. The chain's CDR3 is CASSPPGRVFGGDTEAFF. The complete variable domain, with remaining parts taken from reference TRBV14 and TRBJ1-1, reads EAGVTQFPSHSVIEKGQTVTLRCDPISGHDNLYWYRRVMGKEIKFLLHFVKESKQDESGMPNNRFLAERTGGTYSTLKVQPAELEDSGVYFCASSPPGRVFGGDTEAFFGQGTRLTVV.

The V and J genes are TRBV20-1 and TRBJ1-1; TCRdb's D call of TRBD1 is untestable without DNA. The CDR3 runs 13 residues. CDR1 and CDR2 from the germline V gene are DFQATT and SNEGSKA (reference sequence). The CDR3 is CSASTGEITEAFF.

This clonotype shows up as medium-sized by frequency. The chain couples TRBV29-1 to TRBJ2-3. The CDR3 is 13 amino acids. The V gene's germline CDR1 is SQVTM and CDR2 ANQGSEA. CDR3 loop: CSVAGGKTDTQYF.

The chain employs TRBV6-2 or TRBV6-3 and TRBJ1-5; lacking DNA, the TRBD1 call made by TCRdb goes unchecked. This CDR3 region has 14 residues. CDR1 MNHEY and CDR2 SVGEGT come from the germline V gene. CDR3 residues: CASKDRVNNQPQHF.

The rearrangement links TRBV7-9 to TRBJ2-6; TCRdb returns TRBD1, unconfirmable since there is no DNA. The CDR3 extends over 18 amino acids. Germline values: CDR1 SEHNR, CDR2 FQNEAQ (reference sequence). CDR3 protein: CASSPKTGGSSGANVLTF.

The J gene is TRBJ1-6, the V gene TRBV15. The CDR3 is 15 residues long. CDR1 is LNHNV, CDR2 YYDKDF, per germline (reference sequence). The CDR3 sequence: CATSRRGSYNSPLHF.

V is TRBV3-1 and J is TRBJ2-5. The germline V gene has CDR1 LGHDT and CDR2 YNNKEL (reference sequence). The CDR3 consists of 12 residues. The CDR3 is CASSQDVRDQYF.

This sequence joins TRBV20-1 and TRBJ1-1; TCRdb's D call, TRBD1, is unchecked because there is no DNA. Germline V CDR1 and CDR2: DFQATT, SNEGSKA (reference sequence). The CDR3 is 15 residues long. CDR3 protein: CSARDHGTENTEAFF.

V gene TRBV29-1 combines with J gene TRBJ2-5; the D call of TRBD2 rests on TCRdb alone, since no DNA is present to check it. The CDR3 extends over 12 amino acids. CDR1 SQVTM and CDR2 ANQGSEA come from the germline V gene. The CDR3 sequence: CSIGASGETQYF.

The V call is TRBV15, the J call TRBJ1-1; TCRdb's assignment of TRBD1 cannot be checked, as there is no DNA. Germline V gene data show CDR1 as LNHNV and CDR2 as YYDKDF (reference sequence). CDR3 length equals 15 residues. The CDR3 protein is CATSRRGLMNTEAFF.

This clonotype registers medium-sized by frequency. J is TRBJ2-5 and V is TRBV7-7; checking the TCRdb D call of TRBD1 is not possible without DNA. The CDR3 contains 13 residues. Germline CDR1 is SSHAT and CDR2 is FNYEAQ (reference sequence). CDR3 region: CASSSTGLETQYF.

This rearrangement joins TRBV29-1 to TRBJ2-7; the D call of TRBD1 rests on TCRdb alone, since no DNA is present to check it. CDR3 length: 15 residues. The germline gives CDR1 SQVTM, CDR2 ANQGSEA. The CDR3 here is CSVIGLGNRFDEQYF.

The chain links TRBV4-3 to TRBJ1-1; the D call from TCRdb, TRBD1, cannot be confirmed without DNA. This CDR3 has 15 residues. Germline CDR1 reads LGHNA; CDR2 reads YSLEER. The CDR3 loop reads CASSQDRGVGGSAFF.

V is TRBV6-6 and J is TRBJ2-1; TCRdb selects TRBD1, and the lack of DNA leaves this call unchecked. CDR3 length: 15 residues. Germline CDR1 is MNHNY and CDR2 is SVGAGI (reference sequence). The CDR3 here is CASSYTGTGYNEQFF.

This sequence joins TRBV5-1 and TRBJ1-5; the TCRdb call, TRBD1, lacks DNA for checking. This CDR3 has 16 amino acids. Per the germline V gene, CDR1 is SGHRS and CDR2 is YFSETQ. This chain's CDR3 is CASSLAYRGAGQPQHF.

CDR3 protein: CASTQTGSGNTIYF. This sequence joins TRBV2 and TRBJ1-3; TCRdb names TRBD1, which stays unverified in the absence of DNA. The CDR3 has 14 amino acids. From germline, CDR1 is SNHLY and CDR2 FYNNEI.

The CDR3 sequence: CASSILETLGTEAFF. The chain carries TRBV19 and TRBJ1-1. The germline gives CDR1 LNHDA, CDR2 SQIVND (reference sequence). CDR3 size: 15 residues.

The CDR3: CASSPRGTEAFF. V gene TRBV28 combines with J gene TRBJ1-1; TCRdb names TRBD1, which stays unverified in the absence of DNA. The CDR3 is made up of 12 amino acids. Germline V lookup: CDR1 MDHEN, CDR2 SYDVKM.

This chain's CDR3 is CASRNSYEQYF. The rearrangement joins TRBV5-1 to TRBJ2-7. The V gene's germline CDR1 is SGHRS and CDR2 YFSETQ. This CDR3 is 11 amino acids long.

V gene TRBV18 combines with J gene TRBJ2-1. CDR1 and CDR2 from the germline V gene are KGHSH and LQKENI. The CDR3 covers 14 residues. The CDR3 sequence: CASSPGGSYNEQFF.

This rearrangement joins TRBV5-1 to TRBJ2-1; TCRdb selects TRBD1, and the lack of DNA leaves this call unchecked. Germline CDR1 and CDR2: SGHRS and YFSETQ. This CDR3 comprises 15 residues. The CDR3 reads CASSSPDRGRDEQFF.